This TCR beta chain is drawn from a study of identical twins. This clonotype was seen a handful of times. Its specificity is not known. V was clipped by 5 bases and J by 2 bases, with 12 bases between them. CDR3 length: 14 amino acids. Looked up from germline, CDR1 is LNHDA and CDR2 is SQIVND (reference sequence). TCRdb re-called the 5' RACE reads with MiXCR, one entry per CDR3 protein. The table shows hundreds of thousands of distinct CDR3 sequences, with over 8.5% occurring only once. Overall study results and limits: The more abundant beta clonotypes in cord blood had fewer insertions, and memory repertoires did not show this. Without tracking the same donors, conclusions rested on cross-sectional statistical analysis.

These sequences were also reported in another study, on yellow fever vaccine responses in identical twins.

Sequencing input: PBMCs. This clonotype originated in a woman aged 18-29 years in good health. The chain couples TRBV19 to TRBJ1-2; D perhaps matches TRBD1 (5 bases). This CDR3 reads CASSHQGRNYGYTF. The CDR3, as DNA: TGTGCCAGTAGTCATCAGGGCCGGAACTATGGCTACACCTTC.